One and the same sample provided the 3 T cell receptor beta chains below, sequenced in a study of cytomegalovirus exposure and HLA in healthy donors. Both 60 Vbeta primers and 13 Jbeta primers went into the PCR. Repertoires were generated with immunoSEQ multiplex PCR, while TCRdb's copy carries only in-frame clones and drops some. The table records 150,000 to 200,000 clones, around 77% of them present only once. The sequenced sample consisted of PBMCs. The source of these receptors is a woman in her 30s in good health and CMV-seronegative.

This clone was detected once. V is TRBV29-1 and J is TRBJ2-1, with TRBD2 identical over 8 bases. Germline values: CDR1 SQVTM, CDR2 ANQGSEA. The V and J ends lost 7 bases and 0 bases, in that order; junction bases with no gene match: 11. The CDR3 spans 16 residues. DNA of the CDR3: TGCAGCGGGGGTTCCGATCTAGCGGGCTCCTACAATGAGCAGTTCTTC. Encoded protein: CSGGSDLAGSYNEQFF.

The J gene is TRBJ1-2, the V gene TRBV11-2; D is unclear. The CDR3 runs 13 residues. Trimming shortened V by 5 bases and J by 5 bases, and 12 bases separated the two germline ends. The germline CDR1 and CDR2 sequences are SGHAT and FQNNGV. The CDR3 region has the DNA TGTGCCAGCAGCCCATTCGGGGAATATGGCTACACCTTC. Translating it yields CASSPFGEYGYTF.

The chain is built from TRBV10-3 and TRBJ1-1; D is possibly TRBD1 (5 bases). Trimming removed 2 bases at V and 5 bases at J, with 12 bases between. CDR1 is ENHRY, CDR2 SYGVKD, per germline. The CDR3 loop spans 14 amino acids. Here the CDR3 DNA reads TGTGCCATCAGTGAGGACAGTTTCTCGACTGAAGCTTTCTTT. This gives the protein CAISEDSFSTEAFF.